A selection of T cell receptor beta chains follows, all from one sample in a study of tumor and adjacent non-tumor tissue in lung cancer. MiXCR, applied by TCRdb to the multiplex PCR reads, yields one record per CDR3 protein. The table includes about 200,000 distinct CDR3 sequences, 60% to 75% detected once. Sequences were obtained from lung tumor tissue. Receptors were obtained from a man in his fifties or sixties with non-small cell lung cancer. Each CDR3 is given with its conserved first and last residue. A D gene is named only where the DNA matches it firmly. Some rows mark clone size as missing; the rest say once, few, many or name a class of expanded clone.

size | D | J | V | CDR3 | DNA
many | NA | TRBJ1-1 | TRBV4-3 | CASSQDGLLNTEAFF | TGCGCCAGCAGCCAAGATGGGTTGCTAAACACTGAAGCTTTCTTT
NA | NA | TRBJ2-1 | TRBV12-3/TRBV12-4 | CVSRWTLEGKEQFF | TGTGTCAGCAGATGGACCTTGGAGGGGAAAGAGCAGTTCTTC
NA | TRBD2 | TRBJ2-7 | TRBV7-8 | CASSLVGSGSLSYEQYF | TGTGCCAGCAGTTTAGTGGGTAGCGGGTCCCTCTCCTACGAGCAGTACTTC
NA | NA | TRBJ2-3 | TRBV28 | CASSIPNTHTKYF | TGTGCCAGCAGTATACCGAACACTCATACAAAGTATTTT
NA | NA | TRBJ2-5 | TRBV6-5 | CASRMGSGGAETQSF | TGTGCCAGCAGGATGGGGAGTGGGGGGGCAGAGACCCAGAGCTTC
few | TRBD1 | TRBJ1-1 | TRBV12-3/TRBV12-4 | CASSITGDTEAFF | TGTGCCAGCAGTATTACAGGGGACACTGAAGCTTTCTTT
few | NA | TRBJ2-7 | TRBV12-3/TRBV12-4 | CASSLALGGREQYF | TGTGCCAGCAGTTTAGCGCTCGGGGGGCGGGAGCAGTACTTC
NA | TRBD2 | TRBJ2-3 | TRBV6-5 | CANRSGRSTDTQYF | TGTGCCAACAGGAGCGGGAGGAGCACAGATACGCAGTATTTT
once | TRBD1 | TRBJ2-2 | TRBV11-1 | CASSYWSGGAPGELFF | TGTGCCAGCAGCTATTGGTCAGGGGGCGCGCCCGGGGAGCTGTTCTTT
few | TRBD2 | TRBJ2-7 | TRBV27 | CASSPGPGGYEQYF | TGTGCCAGCAGTCCAGGCCCCGGGGGGTACGAGCAGTACTTC
many | NA | TRBJ1-5 | TRBV20-1 | CSARDGGGNSNQPQHF | TGCAGTGCTAGAGATGGAGGCGGCAATAGCAATCAGCCCCAGCATTTT
NA | NA | TRBJ2-3 | TRBV14 | CASSQVRTQYF | TGTGCCAGCAGCCAAGTTCGGACGCAGTATTTT
NA | TRBD2 | TRBJ2-1 | TRBV7-3 | CASSLIAGGYNERFF | TGTGCCAGCAGCTTAATAGCGGGGGGGTACAATGAGCGGTTCTTC
NA | NA | TRBJ2-2 | TRBV29-1 | CGIQTATGELFF | TGCGGCATTCAGACTGCCACCGGAGAGCTGTTTTTT
many | NA | TRBJ1-3 | TRBV11-2 | CASSAGNTMYF | TGTGCCAGCAGCGCTGGAAACACCATGTATTTT
NA | NA | TRBJ2-1 | TRBV20-1 | CSSRGPGQASSSYNEQFF | TGCAGTTCTAGAGGTCCGGGACAAGCGTCTAGCTCCTACAATGAGCAGTTCTTC
NA | NA | TRBJ1-5 | TRBV12-3/TRBV12-4 | CASIRRGRSNQPQHF | TGTGCCAGCATTCGGCGGGGGCGCTCCAATCAGCCCCAGCATTTT
NA | TRBD2 | TRBJ2-3 | TRBV4-3 | CASSLLTSTTFTDTQYF | TGCGCCAGCAGCCTCCTGACTAGCACCACCTTCACAGATACGCAGTATTTT
once | NA | TRBJ2-1 | TRBV11-3 | CASSLDWGVINEQFF | TGTGCCAGCAGCTTAGACTGGGGGGTGATCAATGAGCAGTTCTTC
few | TRBD1 | TRBJ1-4 | TRBV6-1 | CASSPDRGGFEKLFF | TGTGCCAGCAGCCCCGACAGGGGCGGATTTGAAAAACTGTTTTTT
NA | TRBD2 | TRBJ2-7 | TRBV20-1 | CSARTTSGSGEQYF | TGCAGTGCTAGGACGACTAGCGGTAGCGGAGAGCAGTACTTC
NA | NA | TRBJ1-2 | TRBV29-1 | CSVLRRPNYGYTF | TGCAGCGTTCTACGACGGCCAAATTACGGCTACACCTTC
NA | TRBD2 | TRBJ2-1 | TRBV11-2 | CASSLVGGYNEQLF | TGTGCCAGCAGCTTAGTGGGGGGGTACAATGAGCAGTTATTC
many | TRBD2 | TRBJ2-7 | TRBV20-1 | CSATLAGVHEQYF | TGCAGTGCTACCCTAGCGGGAGTCCACGAGCAGTACTTC
NA | NA | TRBJ2-5 | TRBV6-6 | CASSSSLQGAREAQYF | TGTGCCAGCAGCTCATCCCTGCAGGGCGCCCGAGAGGCCCAGTACTTC
NA | NA | TRBJ2-3 | TRBV20-1 | CSAPTAGAMHRTETQYF | TGTAGTGCTCCCACGGCGGGGGCCATGCACCGCACAGAAACGCAGTATTTT
NA | TRBD1 | TRBJ2-2 | TRBV6-1 | CASSRISTGGSTDELLF | TGTGCCAGCAGTCGAATATCGACAGGGGGTAGCACCGACGAGCTGTTGTTT
many | TRBD2 | TRBJ2-7 | TRBV6-6 | CASSYEGLGNEQYF | TGTGCCAGCAGTTACGAGGGACTAGGAAACGAGCAGTACTTC
NA | TRBD1 | TRBJ1-1 | TRBV12-3/TRBV12-4 | CASSLALGTVSFF | TGTGCCAGCAGTTTAGCGCTTGGGACAGTTAGTTTCTTT
NA | NA | TRBJ1-5 | TRBV19 | CTSRPILSNQPQHF | TGTACCAGTAGGCCTATCCTTAGCAATCAGCCCCAGCATTTT
few | NA | TRBJ1-1 | TRBV6-5 | CASSHRRRTEAFF | TGTGCCAGCAGCCACCGCAGGAGGACTGAAGCTTTCTTT
many | TRBD2 | TRBJ2-1 | TRBV11-2 | CASRLAVAGNEQFF | TGTGCCAGCAGGCTAGCGGTTGCAGGGAATGAGCAGTTCTTC
NA | NA | TRBJ2-5 | TRBV5-1 | CASKMIDQQEAQYF | TGCGCCAGCAAAATGATAGATCAACAAGAGGCCCAGTACTTC
NA | NA | TRBJ2-1 | TRBV4-3 | CASSQDRAGNEEFF | TGCGCCAGCAGCCAGGATCGTGCGGGAAATGAGGAGTTCTTC
NA | NA | TRBJ2-2 | TRBV5-4 | CASSFDQLSTEELFF | TGTGCCAGCAGCTTTGATCAACTTTCCACCGAGGAGCTGTTTTTT
few | TRBD1 | TRBJ1-6 | TRBV20-1 | CSALHRDRGWSPLHF | TGCAGTGCCCTACACCGGGACAGGGGATGGTCACCCCTCCACTTT
NA | NA | TRBJ2-5 | TRBV6-5 | CDSNNLGTRGETQYF | TGTGACAGCAATAACCTGGGGACCCGGGGCGAGACCCAGTACTTC
NA | NA | TRBJ1-4 | TRBV6-5 | CASRRERGAGTSEKLFF | TGTGCCAGCAGGCGTGAGAGGGGGGCCGGAACTAGTGAAAAACTGTTTTTT
many | NA | TRBJ1-1 | TRBV12-3/TRBV12-4 | CASALAVNTEAFF | TGTGCCAGCGCCCTTGCGGTGAACACTGAAGCTTTCTTT
NA | NA | TRBJ1-2 | TRBV29-1 | CSVEDRGEGYTF | TGCAGCGTTGAAGATCGTGGGGAGGGCTACACCTTC
NA | TRBD1 | TRBJ1-4 | TRBV6-6 | CAGSYSNRDSKKLFF | TGTGCCGGCAGTTATTCTAACCGGGACAGTAAAAAACTGTTTTTT
many | NA | TRBJ1-5 | TRBV4-2 | CASSQVTGMVRNQPQHF | TGTGCCAGCAGCCAAGTTACAGGTATGGTGCGCAATCAGCCCCAGCATTTT
NA | TRBD2 | TRBJ2-3 | TRBV5-1 | CASSLGTSGGSSDTQYF | TGCGCCAGCAGCTTGGGGACTAGCGGGGGTAGTTCGGATACGCAGTATTTT
NA | NA | TRBJ1-1 | TRBV11-2 | CASSFTGPNSQAFF | TGTGCCAGCAGCTTTACGGGACCGAACAGTCAAGCTTTCTTT
NA | NA | TRBJ2-3 | TRBV20-1 | CSAHSLDTQYF | TGCAGTGCTCACAGTTTAGATACGCAGTATTTT
few | NA | TRBJ2-5 | TRBV4-2 | CASSQDLETQYF | TGTGCCAGCAGCCAAGATTTGGAGACCCAGTACTTC
NA | TRBD2 | TRBJ2-1 | TRBV29-1 | CSVTSRGTSGGNEEFF | TGCAGCGTTACCTCAAGGGGGACTAGCGGAGGGAATGAGGAGTTCTTC
NA | NA | TRBJ2-3 | TRBV12-3/TRBV12-4 | CASGLGGTSTQYF | TGTGCCAGCGGTTTGGGGGGCACAAGTACGCAGTATTTT
NA | TRBD1 | TRBJ2-1 | TRBV12-5 | CGGALPIRGKNYNEQFF | TGTGGTGGTGCTTTGCCTATCAGGGGGAAAAACTACAATGAGCAGTTCTTC
NA | NA | TRBJ2-5 | TRBV20-1 | CSANRDDQETQHF | TGCAGTGCCAACCGGGACGATCAAGAGACCCAGCACTTC
NA | NA | TRBJ1-2 | TRBV28 | CASSLYDLRWGYGHTF | TGTGCCAGCAGTTTATATGACCTCCGCTGGGGGTATGGCCACACCTTC
NA | TRBD2 | TRBJ2-3 | TRBV5-4 | CTSSLKPGTRETDTQYF | TGTACCAGCAGCTTGAAACCCGGGACTAGAGAAACAGATACGCAGTATTTT